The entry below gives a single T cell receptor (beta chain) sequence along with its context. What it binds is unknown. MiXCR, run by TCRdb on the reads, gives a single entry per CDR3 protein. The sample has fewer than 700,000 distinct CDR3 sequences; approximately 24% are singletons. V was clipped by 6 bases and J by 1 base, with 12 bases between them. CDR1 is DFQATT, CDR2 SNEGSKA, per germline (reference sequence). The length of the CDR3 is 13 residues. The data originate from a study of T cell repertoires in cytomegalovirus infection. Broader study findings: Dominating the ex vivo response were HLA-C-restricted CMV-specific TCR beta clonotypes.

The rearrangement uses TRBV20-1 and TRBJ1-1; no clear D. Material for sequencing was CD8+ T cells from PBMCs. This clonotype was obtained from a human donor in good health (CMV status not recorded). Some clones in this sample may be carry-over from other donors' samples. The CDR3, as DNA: TGCAGTGCCGCAGACAATTCGAACACTGAAGCTTTCTTT. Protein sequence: CSAADNSNTEAFF.